The 20 T cell receptor beta chains listed next were all sequenced from one sample in a study of shared clonotypes between healthy human individuals. Profiled with immunoSEQ multiplex PCR; TCRdb holds only in-frame clones, not every one. Counted here are 950,000 to 1,300,000 clones, 75% occurring once; the ten biggest clones make up 1.5%. Sequenced sample: memory CD4+ T cells sorted from blood. Described subset: CD45RA-negative fraction. These receptors were taken from a man younger than 30 in good health.

V usage is TRBV6-4 and J usage is TRBJ2-7; D unclear. The CDR3 is 13 residues long. Germline loops: CDR1 MRHNA, CDR2 SNTAGT. Deletions cut 2 bases from V and 3 bases from J, with 8 bases between. The CDR3: CASSDQFGYEQYF. In nucleotides, the CDR3 is TGTGCCAGCAGTGACCAGTTCGGCTACGAGCAGTACTTC.

This clone was recorded only once. The same CDR3 is also encoded by other DNA sequences in this sample. The chain has TRBV20-1 and TRBJ2-3, with unresolved D. Germline V gives CDR1 DFQATT, CDR2 SNEGSKA (reference sequence). V was shortened by 2 bases and J by 3 bases, with 3 bases between the two germline ends. The CDR3 spans 11 residues. Here the CDR3 DNA reads TGCAGTGCTAGACATACAGATACGCAGTATTTT. Encoded protein: CSARHTDTQYF.

The chain uses TRBV9 and TRBJ2-3; D might be TRBD2 (5 bases). This CDR3 has 14 residues. Trimming left V 1 base short and J 4 bases short, with 10 bases between. Germline values: CDR1 SGDLS, CDR2 YYNGEE. The CDR3 nucleotides are TGTGCCAGCAGCGTACCAGCGGAAGCAGATACGCAGTATTTT. Protein sequence: CASSVPAEADTQYF.

V is TRBV28 and J is TRBJ2-5; D perhaps matches TRBD1 (5 bases). The CDR3 totals 14 residues. Trimming shortened V by 2 bases and J by 3 bases, and 10 bases separated the two germline ends. Germline V gene sequence: CDR1 MDHEN, CDR2 SYDVKM. CDR3 in DNA: TGTGCCAGCAGTTTAAGGGGTACGGAAGAGACCCAGTACTTC. Translated: CASSLRGTEETQYF.

This chain connects TRBV12-5 to TRBJ1-5, with D possibly being TRBD1 (5 bases). V was cut by 7 bases and J by 4 bases, with 14 bases left in between. The V gene's germline CDR1 is LGHNT and CDR2 FRNRAP. The CDR3 is made up of 14 amino acids. The CDR3 sequence is CASASGNPNQPQHF. Written as DNA, the CDR3 is TGTGCTAGTGCCTCAGGGAACCCTAATCAGCCCCAGCATTTT.

This chain joins TRBV30 and TRBJ2-5; TRBD1 agrees at 12 bases. The end of the DNA aligns better with TRBJ2-7, so the J call may be wrong. Germline V gene data show CDR1 as GTSNPN and CDR2 as SVGIG (reference sequence). CDR3 length equals 16 residues. The CDR3 DNA reads as TGTGCCTGGAGCAGCCCCGGGACAGGGGGCCCCTACGAGCAGTACTTC. Translation gives CAWSSPGTGGPYEQYF.

For the CDR3, the DNA is TGTGCCAGCACCCTGGGGGCGGGTGGGGTGTCCTACGAGCAGTACTTC. It yields the protein CASTLGAGGVSYEQYF. V gene TRBV7-2 combines with J gene TRBJ2-7, with a possible D match to TRBD1 (6 bases). Trimming took 7 bases from V and 1 from J, leaving 20 bases between them. This CDR3 is 16 amino acids long. Germline V gene lookup returns CDR1 SGHTA and CDR2 FQGNSA.

V gene TRBV6-1 combines with J gene TRBJ1-5; possible D gene TRBD1, 5 bases. The germline CDR1 and CDR2 sequences are MNHNS and SASEGT. The CDR3 is 14 amino acids. The V end was cut by 7 bases, the J end by 3 bases, with 13 bases between. The DNA for the CDR3 is TGTGCCAGCATGGGAAGGGGAGCCAATCAGCCCCAGCATTTT. This translates into CASMGRGANQPQHF.

The V and J genes are TRBV5-1 and TRBJ1-1, with D possibly TRBD1 on 5 matching bases. This CDR3 contains 17 residues. CDR1 is SGHRS and CDR2 is YFSETQ in the germline V gene. Deletions cut 4 bases from V and 0 bases from J, with 19 bases between. In nucleotides, the CDR3 is TGCGCCAGCAGCCCTGCAGCAGGGTTGTACTTGAACACTGAAGCTTTCTTT. It specifies CASSPAAGLYLNTEAFF.

The chain uses TRBV5-1 and TRBJ2-5; TRBD2 matches at 7 bases. The DNA end is a closer match to TRBJ2-7, so the J assignment may be wrong. Germline values: CDR1 SGHRS, CDR2 YFSETQ. The CDR3 covers 14 residues. CDR3 sequence reads: CASSSHERGIEQYF. Here the CDR3 DNA reads TGCGCCAGCAGCTCGCATGAGCGGGGCATCGAGCAGTACTTC.

This clone came up a few times. V usage is TRBV9 and J usage is TRBJ2-3, with D perhaps matching TRBD2 (6 bases). The CDR3 is 15 residues long. V was pared by 4 bases and J by 4 bases, with 16 bases between. Germline V gene data show CDR1 as SGDLS and CDR2 as YYNGEE. The CDR3 DNA sequence: TGTGCCAGCAGCCCTCCAGGAGGGTGGGCAGATACGCAGTATTTT. This encodes CASSPPGGWADTQYF.

The CDR3 is CASSQQIKGTDTQYF. The CDR3 nucleotides are TGTGCCAGTAGCCAACAGATCAAGGGCACAGATACGCAGTATTTT. The genes are TRBV19 and TRBJ2-3; D call uncertain. The germline V and J ends were trimmed by 6 bases and 1 base, with 14 bases remaining between them. This CDR3 has 15 amino acids. The germline V gene encodes CDR1 LNHDA and CDR2 SQIVND (reference sequence). Full variable domain (rest looked up from reference TRBV19 and TRBJ2-3): DGGITQSPKYLFRKEGQNVTLSCEQNLNHDAMYWYRQDPGQGLRLIYYSQIVNDFQKGDIAEGYSVSREKKESFPLTVTSAQKNPTAFYLCASSQQIKGTDTQYFGPGTRLTVL.

The V and J genes are TRBV7-2 and TRBJ2-4; no clear D gene. This CDR3 is 15 amino acids long. Germline V gives CDR1 SGHTA, CDR2 FQGNSA. V gave up 1 base and J gave up 1 base, with 8 bases separating them. The CDR3 sequence is CASSLGTAAKNIQYF. The CDR3 nucleotides are TGTGCCAGCAGCTTAGGTACGGCCGCCAAAAACATTCAGTACTTC.

This clone was seen more than once but under ten times. V is TRBV6-6 and J is TRBJ1-2; tentatively, D is TRBD1 (5 bases). The CDR3 extends over 13 amino acids. Per the germline V gene, CDR1 is MNHNY and CDR2 is SVGAGI (reference sequence). Trimming cost V 6 bases and J 0 bases, with 8 bases left between them. The CDR3, as DNA: TGTGCCAGCAGCCAGACAGCTAACTATGGCTACACCTTC. This sequence encodes CASSQTANYGYTF.

This clone was counted a single time. This chain links TRBV10-3 with TRBJ2-5, with unresolved D. CDR3 length equals 12 residues. Per the germline V gene, CDR1 is ENHRY and CDR2 is SYGVKD. Trimming cost V 5 bases and J 0 bases, with 4 bases left between them. In DNA form, the CDR3 reads TGTGCCATCAGTTCCCACCAAGAGACCCAGTACTTC. Translating gives CAISSHQETQYF.

CDR3: CAIRGGVYGYTF. The CDR3 nucleotides read TGTGCCATCAGGGGAGGCGTCTATGGCTACACCTTC. The J gene is TRBJ1-2, the V gene TRBV10-3; no clear D gene. CDR3 length: 12 amino acids. Between the trimmed V and J ends, which lost 6 bases and 4 bases, there was a span of 9 bases. Germline V CDR1 and CDR2: ENHRY, SYGVKD.

This clone was counted a few times. The chain couples TRBV7-9 to TRBJ2-7; no definite D call. The V gene lost 1 base and the J gene lost 2 bases, with 3 bases spanning the gap. The CDR3 is 12 residues long. Germline lookup yields CDR1 SEHNR and CDR2 FQNEAQ (reference sequence). The DNA for the CDR3 is TGTGCCAGCAGCTTAGACGCCTACGAGCAGTACTTC. Its protein product is CASSLDAYEQYF.

This clone was detected only a few times. The J gene is TRBJ1-4, the V gene TRBV4-1; no clear D. The V gene's germline CDR1 is MGHRA and CDR2 YSYEKL. The CDR3 sequence is 17 residues long. V lost 0 bases and J lost 8, with 19 bases in between. This CDR3 is CASSQDVLRPTGEKLFF. DNA for the CDR3: TGCGCCAGCAGCCAAGATGTACTTAGGCCGACTGGGGAAAAACTGTTTTTT.

This chain joins TRBV7-8 and TRBJ1-2; the D gene is possibly TRBD1 (5 bases). CDR1 and CDR2 from the germline V gene are SGHVS and FQNEAQ. The CDR3 has 14 amino acids. Deletions cut 5 bases from V and 7 bases from J, with 17 bases between. DNA of the CDR3: TGTGCCAGCAGCGTCTATGAGGGGTTGATTGGCTACACCTTC. Protein sequence: CASSVYEGLIGYTF.

The rearrangement uses TRBV10-3 and TRBJ1-2; D is possibly TRBD1 (5 bases). Trimming left V 4 bases short and J 8 bases short, with 11 bases between. Germline lookup yields CDR1 ENHRY and CDR2 SYGVKD. CDR3 length: 12 amino acids. This chain's CDR3 is CAISVSGLGYTF. DNA for the CDR3: TGTGCCATCAGTGTGTCAGGGTTGGGCTACACCTTC.